The next 20 T cell receptor beta chains were all read from a single sample in a study of T-cell memory formation after mild COVID-19. TCRdb fed the 5' RACE reads into MiXCR, producing one record per CDR3 protein. The data contain roughly 380,000 distinct CDR3 sequences, around 27% of them singletons. The sample taken for sequencing was PBMCs or a T cell subset sorted from them (not recorded which). The receptors come from an adult woman who had mild COVID-19 (a few samples of this study predate the infection). Cell type and time point are not known.

The chain has TRBV7-2 and TRBJ2-1; D is perhaps TRBD2 (6 bases). The V and J ends lost 1 base and 3 bases respectively, with 7 bases between them. Germline loops: CDR1 SGHTA, CDR2 FQGNSA. The CDR3 runs 14 residues. The CDR3 loop is CASSLDGSYNEQFF. The CDR3 DNA is TGTGCCAGCAGCTTAGACGGGAGCTACAATGAGCAGTTCTTC.

The chain recombines TRBV6-2 or TRBV6-3 with TRBJ2-2; unclear D gene. In germline, CDR1 is MNHEY, CDR2 SVGEGT. V dropped 5 bases and J dropped 5 bases, with 18 bases sitting between them. This CDR3 has 16 amino acids. The CDR3 coding sequence is TGTGCCAGCAGTCCCACCATTTACTTGGGGACCGGGGAGCTGTTTTTT. Encoded protein: CASSPTIYLGTGELFF.

Here the CDR3 DNA reads TGTGCCAGCAGCGCCGGATCGGGGAGCGGGCCGTACAATGAGCAGTTCTTC. The encoded protein is CASSAGSGSGPYNEQFF. The V call is TRBV9, the J call TRBJ2-1, with TRBD2 as a possible D gene (6 bases). The CDR3 loop spans 17 amino acids. CDR1 and CDR2 (germline): SGDLS, YYNGEE. Trimming removed 3 bases from V and 4 bases from J, with 20 bases in between.

The gene calls are TRBV12-3 or TRBV12-4 and TRBJ1-2; 7 bases map to TRBD1. The CDR3 has 17 residues. Trimming took 6 bases from V and 4 from J; bases not matched to a gene: 17. CDR3 DNA sequence: TGTGCCAGCAGAGTTTACGTTGTGGGACAGATACGCTATGGCTACACCTTC. Protein sequence: CASRVYVVGQIRYGYTF.

This clonotype showed up many times. The rearrangement links TRBV5-1 to TRBJ2-7; D is unresolved. CDR3 length: 13 residues. Trimming cost V 5 bases and J 0 bases, with 9 bases left between them. Germline values: CDR1 SGHRS, CDR2 YFSETQ. CDR3 in DNA: TGCGCCAGCAGGAGGCCTAGCTCCTACGAGCAGTACTTC. Translating it yields CASRRPSSYEQYF.

This clonotype was observed a few times. The chain links TRBV5-1 to TRBJ2-3; 9 bases agree with TRBD1. This CDR3 has 16 amino acids. With V trimmed by 4 bases and J by 0 bases, 6 bases remained unmatched. Germline V gene sequence: CDR1 SGHRS, CDR2 YFSETQ. CDR3 amino acids: CASSIGQGMSTDTQYF. The CDR3 DNA reads TGCGCCAGCAGCATCGGACAGGGGATGAGCACAGATACGCAGTATTTT.

This clonotype was counted a few times. The rearrangement links TRBV7-2 to TRBJ2-7; 9 bases agree with TRBD1. V shed 1 base and J 3 bases; nucleotides not matched to a gene: 7. This CDR3 has 16 amino acids. Germline lookup yields CDR1 SGHTA and CDR2 FQGNSA. The CDR3 is CASSLGTGVTHYEQYF. The CDR3 DNA is TGTGCCAGCAGCTTAGGGACAGGGGTCACCCACTACGAGCAGTACTTC.

The rearrangement uses TRBV20-1 and TRBJ2-2; TRBD1 might be the D (6 bases). There are 14 residues in the CDR3. Trimming took off 5 bases at V and 6 bases at J, with 16 bases between the two ends. Per the germline V gene, CDR1 is DFQATT and CDR2 is SNEGSKA (reference sequence). DNA of the CDR3: TGCAGTGCTCCCCGCACGAGGGGGTCCGGGGAGCTGTTTTTT. Encoded protein: CSAPRTRGSGELFF.

This chain links TRBV12-3 or TRBV12-4 with TRBJ1-5; TRBD1 matches at 9 bases. Germline trimming cut 5 bases from V and 0 bases from J; bases unmatched to any gene: 5. CDR3 length equals 16 residues. CDR3 DNA: TGTGCCAGCAGTAGAAGACAGGGGGATAGCAATCAGCCCCAGCATTTT. It translates to CASSRRQGDSNQPQHF.

This clonotype was observed a few times. CDR3 DNA sequence: TGCGCCAGCAGCTTGGAAGGTTTCAATGAGCAGTTCTTC. This codes for CASSLEGFNEQFF. The rearrangement links TRBV5-1 to TRBJ2-1, with D hard to call. V was shortened by 0 bases and J by 6 bases, with 7 bases between the two germline ends. Germline CDR1 and CDR2: SGHRS and YFSETQ. The CDR3 sequence is 13 residues long.

This rearrangement joins TRBV24-1 to TRBJ2-1; D may be TRBD1 (5 bases). The germline V gene has CDR1 KGHDR and CDR2 SFDVKD. The CDR3 has 14 residues. V shed 4 bases and J shed 6 bases, with 12 bases lying between them. CDR3 protein: CATSDLDKTNEQFF. The CDR3 DNA reads as TGTGCCACCAGTGACCTGGACAAGACCAATGAGCAGTTCTTC.

This clonotype was seen a single time. DNA of the CDR3: TGTGCCAGCTCACCATTGGACTCCGGGGGGGACACTGAAGCTTTCTTT. Its protein is CASSPLDSGGDTEAFF. The chain combines TRBV18 with TRBJ1-1, with D perhaps matching TRBD1 (5 bases). Germline V gene data show CDR1 as KGHSH and CDR2 as LQKENI. Trimming shortened V by 2 bases and J by 3 bases, and 16 bases separated the two germline ends. The CDR3 is 16 amino acids. The full variable domain, rest sourced from reference TRBV18 and TRBJ1-1, is NAGVMQNPRHLVRRRGQEARLRCSPMKGHSHVYWYRQLPEEGLKFMVYLQKENIIDESGMPKERFSAEFPKEGPSILRIQQVVRGDSAAYFCASSPLDSGGDTEAFFGQGTRLTVV.

This clonotype was counted between two and nine times. The gene calls are TRBV7-9 and TRBJ2-1, with a tentative D call TRBD1 (6 bases). V lost 2 bases, J lost 3 bases, and 14 bases lay in between. Germline V CDR1 and CDR2: SEHNR, FQNEAQ (reference sequence). The CDR3 extends over 16 amino acids. DNA of the CDR3: TGTGCCAGCAGCTTATACCGGGACAAGGACTACAATGAGCAGTTCTTC. Amino acids: CASSLYRDKDYNEQFF.

This clonotype was seen many times. J is TRBJ2-3 and V is TRBV6-4, with 9 positions matching TRBD2. J gave up 0 bases and V 2 bases, and 0 bases lay outside the gene matches. Germline CDR1 reads MRHNA; CDR2 reads SNTAGT. The CDR3 is 15 residues long. The CDR3, as DNA: TGTGCCAGCAGTGACGGGACTAGCAGCACAGATACGCAGTATTTT. It yields the protein CASSDGTSSTDTQYF.

V is TRBV5-6 and J is TRBJ2-3; D not resolved. V was pared by 1 base and J by 4 bases, with 13 bases between. CDR1 and CDR2 from the germline V gene are SGHDT and YYEEEE. This CDR3 comprises 15 residues. In DNA form, the CDR3 reads TGTGCCAGCAGCTTGAGCGCGCGCTTCTCAGATACGCAGTATTTT. It codes for CASSLSARFSDTQYF.

The chain joins TRBV10-3 to TRBJ2-3; perhaps TRBD1 as D (6 bases). The CDR3 consists of 14 residues. V was pared by 5 bases and J by 0 bases, with 9 bases between. CDR1 is ENHRY, CDR2 SYGVKD, per germline. In DNA form, the CDR3 reads TGTGCCATCAGTCGGGACAAAAGCACAGATACGCAGTATTTT. Protein: CAISRDKSTDTQYF.

J is TRBJ2-1 and V is TRBV4-3; TRBD2 is a possible D gene (6 bases). The CDR3 consists of 16 residues. The germline V gene encodes CDR1 LGHNA and CDR2 YSLEER. V was shortened by 4 bases and J by 0 bases, with 13 bases between the two germline ends. The CDR3 reads CASSLVAVSSYNEQFF. Written as DNA, the CDR3 is TGCGCCAGCAGCCTAGTAGCGGTGAGCTCCTACAATGAGCAGTTCTTC.

The CDR3 DNA is TGTGCCAGCAGCAAGCGGGGGGGCCGTACAGATACGCAGTATTTT. Protein sequence: CASSKRGGRTDTQYF. The chain couples TRBV12-3 or TRBV12-4 to TRBJ2-3; 10 bases fit TRBD2. The length of the CDR3 is 15 residues. J lost 3 bases, V lost 6 bases, and 6 bases had no gene match.

This clonotype was detected only a few times. The chain uses TRBV7-6 and TRBJ2-1; D may match TRBD1 or TRBD2 (5 bases each). The germline V gene has CDR1 SGHVS and CDR2 FNYEAQ. Trimming took off 5 bases at V and 7 bases at J, with 12 bases between the two ends. The CDR3 length is 13 residues. The CDR3 loop reads CASSPIEGNEQFF. In DNA form, the CDR3 reads TGTGCCAGCAGCCCCATCGAGGGGAATGAGCAGTTCTTC.

This clonotype was seen a few times. V usage is TRBV24-1 and J usage is TRBJ2-7; 11 bases agree with TRBD2. The CDR3 consists of 18 residues. Germline CDR1 reads KGHDR; CDR2 reads SFDVKD. The junction had 17 bases not matched to a gene; V was cut back by 7 bases and J by 4 bases. CDR3 nucleotides: TGTGCCACCAGGATTTACCGGGGGCTAGCGGGAGGCTTATACGAGCAGTACTTC. Its translation: CATRIYRGLAGGLYEQYF.